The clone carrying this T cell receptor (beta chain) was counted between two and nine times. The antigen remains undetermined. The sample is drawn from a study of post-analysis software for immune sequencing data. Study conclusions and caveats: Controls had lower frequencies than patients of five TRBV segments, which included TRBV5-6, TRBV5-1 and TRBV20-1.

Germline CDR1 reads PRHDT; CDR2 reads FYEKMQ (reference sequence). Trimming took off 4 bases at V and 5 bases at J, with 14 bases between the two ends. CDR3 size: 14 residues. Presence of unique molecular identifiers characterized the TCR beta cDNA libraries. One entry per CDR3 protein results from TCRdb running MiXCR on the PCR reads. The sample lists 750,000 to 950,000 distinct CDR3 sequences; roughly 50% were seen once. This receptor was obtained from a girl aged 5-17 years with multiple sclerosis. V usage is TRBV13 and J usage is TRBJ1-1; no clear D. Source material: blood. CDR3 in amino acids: CASSSWVEATEAFF. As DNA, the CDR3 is TGTGCCAGCAGCTCTTGGGTGGAGGCTACTGAAGCTTTCTTT.